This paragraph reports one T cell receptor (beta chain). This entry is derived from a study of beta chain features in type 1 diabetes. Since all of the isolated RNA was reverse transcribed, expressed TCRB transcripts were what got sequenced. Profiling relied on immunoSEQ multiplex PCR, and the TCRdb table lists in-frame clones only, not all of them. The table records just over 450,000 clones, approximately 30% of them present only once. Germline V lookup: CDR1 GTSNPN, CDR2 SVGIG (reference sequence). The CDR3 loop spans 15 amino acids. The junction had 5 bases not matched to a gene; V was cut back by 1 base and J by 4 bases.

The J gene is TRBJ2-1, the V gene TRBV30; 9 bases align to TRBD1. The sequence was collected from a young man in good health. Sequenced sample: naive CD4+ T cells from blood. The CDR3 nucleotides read TGTGCCTGGAGTGGAGACAGGGGGTATTACAATGAGCAGTTCTTC. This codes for CAWSGDRGYYNEQFF.